Each of the 31 T cell receptor beta chains below was sequenced from the same sample in a study of cytomegalovirus exposure and HLA in healthy donors. With 60 Vbeta and 13 Jbeta primers, the PCR was carried out. The table came from immunoSEQ multiplex PCR; TCRdb's copy has only in-frame clones and leaves some out. The repertoire table contains about 65,000 clones. What was sequenced was PBMCs. The receptors derive from a boy aged 5-17 years in good health and CMV-seronegative.

This chain joins TRBV11-3 and TRBJ2-1, with D maybe TRBD2 (5 bases). Trimming removed 5 bases from V and 4 bases from J, with 15 bases in between. Germline values: CDR1 SGHNT, CDR2 YENEEA. The CDR3 covers 15 residues. The CDR3 protein is CASSPGGNWYNEQFF. The DNA of the CDR3 is TGTGCCAGCAGCCCAGGAGGTAATTGGTACAATGAGCAGTTCTTC.

The V and J genes are TRBV9 and TRBJ1-2; weak D call: TRBD1 (5 bases). CDR3 length equals 16 residues. Looked up from germline, CDR1 is SGDLS and CDR2 is YYNGEE. V was pared by 1 base and J by 6 bases, with 19 bases between. The CDR3 nucleotides are TGTGCCAGCAGCGTACTGGGGGGACCCACCGAGGATGGCTACACCTTC. Translating it yields CASSVLGGPTEDGYTF.

The rearrangement joins TRBV2 to TRBJ1-2; 10 positions match TRBD1. Germline CDR1 SNHLY, CDR2 FYNNEI. V lost 6 bases and J lost 8; bases outside the gene matches: 6. This CDR3 spans 13 amino acids. In DNA form, the CDR3 reads TGTGCCAGCAGGGGACAGGGGTCAGAAGGCTACACCTTC. Protein product: CASRGQGSEGYTF.

The V gene is TRBV7-2, the J gene TRBJ2-1, with 11 bases lining up with TRBD1. The CDR3 covers 15 residues. V shed 5 bases and J 8 bases; nucleotides not matched to a gene: 8. Germline V CDR1 and CDR2: SGHTA, FQGNSA. The CDR3 here is CASSGGQGAFDEQFF. The CDR3 coding sequence is TGTGCCAGCAGCGGTGGACAGGGGGCTTTCGATGAGCAGTTCTTC.

The rearrangement joins TRBV5-3 to TRBJ1-5; possibly TRBD1 for D (5 bases). TRBV5-3 qualifies as an ORF whose function is uncertain. The CDR3 is made up of 16 amino acids. The V and J ends lost 0 bases and 2 bases respectively, with 12 bases between them. The CDR3 spells CARSLGGGRCNQPQHF. The CDR3, as DNA: TGTGCCAGAAGCTTGGGCGGGGGACGATGCAATCAGCCCCAGCATTTT.

The chain carries TRBV7-7 and TRBJ2-1, with TRBD1 identical over 9 bases. V was clipped by 5 bases and J by 6 bases; unmatched bases: 2. Germline values: CDR1 SSHAT, CDR2 FNYEAQ (reference sequence). This CDR3 is built from 13 residues. The CDR3, as DNA: TGTGCCAGCAGCCCGGACAGGGGCAATGAGCAGTTCTTC. Encoded protein: CASSPDRGNEQFF.

The genes are TRBV6-5 and TRBJ1-4, with D unclear. Germline CDR1 MNHEY, CDR2 SVGAGI. CDR3 size: 15 residues. V was pared by 8 bases and J by 13 bases, with 26 bases between. The DNA of the CDR3 is TGTGCCAGCTCTCTAGCCGGGATGGGCAAATCGGTACTGTTTTTT. Its translation: CASSLAGMGKSVLFF.

The rearrangement links TRBV5-8 to TRBJ1-4; D perhaps matches TRBD1 (5 bases). The CDR3 length is 18 residues. CDR1 SGHTS and CDR2 YDEGEE come from the germline V gene. Trimming removed 1 base from V and 0 bases from J, with 16 bases in between. The CDR3, as DNA: TGTGCCAGCAGCTTGAAAAGTAGAACAGGACCAACTAATGAAAAACTGTTTTTT. Its protein is CASSLKSRTGPTNEKLFF.

The chain couples TRBV5-1 to TRBJ1-1; D perhaps matches TRBD1 (5 bases). The CDR3 loop spans 15 amino acids. Looked up from germline, CDR1 is SGHRS and CDR2 is YFSETQ. V lost 0 bases, J lost 8 bases, and 17 bases lay in between. This chain's CDR3 is CASSLGQGPAFEAFF. CDR3 nucleotides: TGCGCCAGCAGCTTGGGGCAGGGCCCAGCTTTCGAAGCTTTCTTT.

The J gene is TRBJ2-7, the V gene TRBV19; tentative D call: TRBD1 (6 bases). V lost 3 bases and J lost 7, with 16 bases in between. The CDR3 runs 14 residues. CDR1 and CDR2 (germline): LNHDA, SQIVND (reference sequence). The CDR3 DNA follows: TGTGCCAGTAGTATCGGTCAGGGGTCTTGGGAGCAGTACTTC. Protein: CASSIGQGSWEQYF. Drawing the rest from reference TRBV19 and TRBJ2-7, the complete variable domain is DGGITQSPKYLFRKEGQNVTLSCEQNLNHDAMYWYRQDPGQGLRLIYYSQIVNDFQKGDIAEGYSVSREKKESFPLTVTSAQKNPTAFYLCASSIGQGSWEQYFGPGTRLTVT.

V gene TRBV15 combines with J gene TRBJ2-5, with no clear D. There are 13 residues in the CDR3. Per germline, CDR1 LNHNV and CDR2 YYDKDF (reference sequence). V gave up 1 base and J gave up 5 bases, with 8 bases separating them. As DNA, the CDR3 is TGTGCCACCAGCAGAGGACTCCGGGAGACCCAGTACTTC. Its protein product is CATSRGLRETQYF. Using reference TRBV15 and TRBJ2-5 for the parts outside the CDR3, the full variable domain is DAMVIQNPRYQVTQFGKPVTLSCSQTLNHNVMYWYQQKSSQAPKLLFHYYDKDFNNEADTPDNFQSRRPNTSFCFLDIRSPGLGDTAMYLCATSRGLRETQYFGPGTRLLVL.

The V call is TRBV6-5, the J call TRBJ1-2; no definite D call. V was cut by 11 bases and J by 4 bases, with 17 bases left in between. Germline V gene lookup returns CDR1 MNHEY and CDR2 SVGAGI. CDR3 length equals 13 residues. The CDR3, as DNA: TGTGCCGGCAAACGCCGGGATATCTATGGCTACACCTTC. Translation gives CAGKRRDIYGYTF.

The chain combines TRBV23-1 with TRBJ1-5; D is perhaps TRBD1 (5 bases). TRBV23-1 is placed among ORFs of uncertain function. The CDR3 extends over 18 amino acids. The V end lost 0 bases, the J end lost 9 bases, and 24 bases lay between the germline ends. The CDR3 protein is CASSQSRGVGRVVMPQHF. The CDR3 DNA sequence: TGCGCCAGCAGTCAATCGAGAGGAGTAGGCAGGGTCGTGATGCCCCAGCATTTT.

The J gene is TRBJ2-7, the V gene TRBV27; possible D gene TRBD2, 5 bases. Germline loops: CDR1 MNHEY, CDR2 SMNVEV (reference sequence). Trimming took off 0 bases at V and 0 bases at J, with 12 bases between the two ends. This CDR3 is 16 amino acids long. The DNA of the CDR3 is TGTGCCAGCAGTTTATCTCTAGCCACAAGCTCCTACGAGCAGTACTTC. This sequence encodes CASSLSLATSSYEQYF.

The V and J genes are TRBV5-1 and TRBJ1-1, with 9 bases lining up with TRBD1. CDR1 is SGHRS, CDR2 YFSETQ, per germline. The CDR3 consists of 16 residues. With 4 bases clipped from V and 0 bases from J, the junction kept 7 bases outside the gene matches. The CDR3 nucleotides read TGCGCCAGCAGCGCCGGGACAGGGTTCTTGAACACTGAAGCTTTCTTT. Its protein is CASSAGTGFLNTEAFF.

V gene TRBV19 combines with J gene TRBJ2-3; a weak D match, TRBD1 (5 bases). Trimming left V 6 bases short and J 5 bases short, with 18 bases between. The CDR3 is 15 amino acids. The V gene's germline CDR1 is LNHDA and CDR2 SQIVND (reference sequence). The CDR3 DNA reads TGTGCCAGTAGCCACGGACACGGGTCACAAGATACGCAGTATTTT. Translation: CASSHGHGSQDTQYF.

The chain uses TRBV28 and TRBJ2-7; 7 nucleotides match TRBD2. Germline loops: CDR1 MDHEN, CDR2 SYDVKM. The V segment lost 5 bases and the J segment 3 bases; nucleotides outside the gene matches: 4. The CDR3 is 13 residues long. The CDR3 DNA is TGTGCCAGCAGTCCCTGGGAGGGCTACGAGCAGTACTTC. Translating it yields CASSPWEGYEQYF.

The chain couples TRBV2 to TRBJ1-2; D possibly corresponds to TRBD1 (5 bases). V was cut by 6 bases and J by 5 bases, with 10 bases left in between. From germline, CDR1 is SNHLY and CDR2 FYNNEI. CDR3 length equals 12 residues. The CDR3 here is CASRGAQYGYTF. CDR3 DNA sequence: TGTGCCAGCAGAGGGGCGCAGTATGGCTACACCTTC.

The V call is TRBV4-3, the J call TRBJ1-5; tentative D call: TRBD1 (5 bases). V dropped 0 bases and J dropped 0 bases, with 6 bases sitting between them. Germline CDR1 reads LGHNA; CDR2 reads YSLEER. The CDR3 runs 15 residues. CDR3 nucleotides: TGCGCCAGCAGCCAAGATAGGGGTAGCAATCAGCCCCAGCATTTT. The encoded protein is CASSQDRGSNQPQHF.

The gene calls are TRBV6-1 and TRBJ2-7; possible D gene TRBD2, 5 bases. The CDR3 loop spans 12 amino acids. Germline V CDR1 and CDR2: MNHNS, SASEGT. The V end lost 8 bases, the J end lost 2 bases, and 10 bases lay between the germline ends. The CDR3 region has the DNA TGTGCCAGCGGCGGGCTAACCTACGAGCAGTACTTC. Residues: CASGGLTYEQYF.

The chain carries TRBV5-4 and TRBJ2-7; 10 bases line up with TRBD1. The CDR3 loop spans 13 amino acids. The trim removed 4 bases at V and 6 bases at J, leaving 4 bases unmatched. Germline CDR1 reads SGHNT; CDR2 reads YYREEE (reference sequence). CDR3 nucleotide sequence: TGTGCCAGCAGCCGGGACAGGGGTGGCGAGCAGTACTTC. It specifies CASSRDRGGEQYF.

V is TRBV15 and J is TRBJ2-5; TRBD1 might be the D (6 bases). The end of the DNA is better explained by TRBJ2-7, so the J call may be wrong. From germline, CDR1 is LNHNV and CDR2 YYDKDF (reference sequence). This CDR3 has 13 residues. The CDR3 spells CATSVGRGYEQYF. Written as DNA, the CDR3 is TGTGCCACCAGCGTTGGCAGGGGCTACGAGCAGTACTTC.

The V gene is TRBV4-2, the J gene TRBJ1-2; TRBD1 agrees at 8 bases. The CDR3 has 15 residues. Germline V lookup: CDR1 LGHNA, CDR2 YNFKEQ. Trimming cost V 2 bases and J 8 bases; bases outside gene matches: 10. This CDR3 is CASSQPDRELWGYTF. The CDR3 DNA reads as TGTGCCAGCAGCCAACCGGACAGGGAATTGTGGGGCTACACCTTC.

The chain employs TRBV6-5 and TRBJ1-6, with 10 bases lining up with TRBD1. With 0 bases clipped from V and 6 bases from J, the junction kept 2 bases outside the gene matches. Germline V gene lookup returns CDR1 MNHEY and CDR2 SVGAGI. There are 16 residues in the CDR3. The CDR3: CASSYSTGGLNSPLHF. Here the CDR3 DNA reads TGTGCCAGCAGTTACTCGACAGGGGGCCTTAATTCACCCCTCCACTTT.

This chain uses TRBV19 with TRBJ2-2, with D unresolved. Trimming took 3 bases from V and 4 from J, leaving 6 bases between them. From germline, CDR1 is LNHDA and CDR2 SQIVND (reference sequence). The CDR3 has 13 residues. Here the CDR3 reads CASSIDFTGELFF. CDR3 nucleotide sequence: TGTGCCAGTAGTATCGACTTCACCGGGGAGCTGTTTTTT. Based on the CDR3 plus reference TRBV19 and TRBJ2-2, the full variable domain is DGGITQSPKYLFRKEGQNVTLSCEQNLNHDAMYWYRQDPGQGLRLIYYSQIVNDFQKGDIAEGYSVSREKKESFPLTVTSAQKNPTAFYLCASSIDFTGELFFGEGSRLTVL.

The chain combines TRBV6-6 with TRBJ2-2; D possibly corresponds to TRBD1 (6 bases). With 5 bases removed from V and 6 bases from J, the gap between germline ends came to 13 bases. Germline lookup yields CDR1 MNHNY and CDR2 SVGAGI (reference sequence). The CDR3 runs 14 residues. The CDR3 region is CASSLRQASGELFF. DNA of the CDR3: TGTGCCAGCAGTCTCCGACAGGCGTCCGGGGAGCTGTTTTTT.

The V call is TRBV28, the J call TRBJ1-1; D not resolved. Germline V gene sequence: CDR1 MDHEN, CDR2 SYDVKM. This CDR3 spans 15 amino acids. V was trimmed by 4 bases and J by 1 base, leaving 13 bases between them. The CDR3 is CASSSLTDWNTEAFF. CDR3 sequence (DNA): TGTGCCAGCAGTTCGCTCACAGATTGGAACACTGAAGCTTTCTTT. Full variable domain (outside the CDR3, taken from reference TRBV28 and TRBJ1-1): DVKVTQSSRYLVKRTGEKVFLECVQDMDHENMFWYRQDPGLGLRLIYFSYDVKMKEKGDIPEGYSVSREKKERFSLILESASTNQTSMYLCASSSLTDWNTEAFFGQGTRLTVV.

This rearrangement joins TRBV5-8 to TRBJ2-7, with TRBD1 matching 9 bases. The CDR3 is 16 residues long. V dropped 4 bases and J dropped 2; count of bases not matched to a gene: 10. CDR1 and CDR2 from the germline V gene are SGHTS and YDEGEE. The CDR3 spells CASSIGTGQRTYEQYF. CDR3 nucleotides: TGTGCCAGCAGCATCGGGACAGGGCAAAGGACCTACGAGCAGTACTTC.

This rearrangement joins TRBV5-4 to TRBJ1-2; D is undetermined. Germline V gives CDR1 SGHNT, CDR2 YYREEE (reference sequence). CDR3 size: 12 residues. V was shortened by 4 bases and J by 8 bases, with 12 bases between the two germline ends. The CDR3 DNA sequence: TGTGCCAGCAGCCTACCGGGGAAGGGCTACACCTTC. This translates into CASSLPGKGYTF.

The chain has TRBV9 and TRBJ2-7; D is possibly TRBD2 (6 bases). With 7 bases removed from V and 3 bases from J, the gap between germline ends came to 20 bases. This CDR3 is 15 amino acids long. Germline lookup yields CDR1 SGDLS and CDR2 YYNGEE. CDR3 in amino acids: CASGGATTGFYEQYF. The CDR3 DNA is TGTGCCAGCGGAGGGGCTACAACAGGTTTCTACGAGCAGTACTTC.

The rearrangement uses TRBV5-1 and TRBJ2-1; D may be TRBD2 (6 bases). This CDR3 has 16 residues. Trimming took off 5 bases at V and 2 bases at J, with 17 bases between the two ends. Germline CDR1 is SGHRS and CDR2 is YFSETQ. CDR3 in DNA: TGCGCCAGCAGGATCGCCGGGACTGCCCCCTACAATGAGCAGTTCTTC. It encodes CASRIAGTAPYNEQFF.